This T cell receptor (beta chain) derives from a study of shared clonotypes between healthy human individuals. Study findings and constraints: Shared across a handful of donors were 5% to 6% of the naive CD4 clonotypes. Naive subsets usually exceeded memory subsets in estimated richness.

Remarks on this clone: Its specificity is unknown.

The germline V gene encodes CDR1 SGHVS and CDR2 FNYEAQ. CDR3 length equals 15 residues. V lost 2 bases and J 6 bases, leaving 13 bases between the germline ends. Each cell subset's genomic DNA was divided evenly among several immunoSEQ plates. Some clones are missing from TCRdb's copy, which holds only in-frame ones; the method was immunoSEQ multiplex PCR. The sample contains 1.5 million to 2.5 million clones, about 95% of which appear only once. CD45RO-negative cells were positively selected for CCR7, leaving out terminally differentiated effector memory CD45RA+ cells. Sequencing was carried out using naive CD8+ T cells sorted from blood. The V gene is TRBV7-6, the J gene TRBJ2-2; no definite D call. This receptor was obtained from a man between 18 and 35 years old in good health. The CDR3 DNA reads TGTGCCAGCAGCTTACATTCTGCGGAGTCCGGGGAGCTGTTTTTT. Protein sequence: CASSLHSAESGELFF.